The clone carrying this T cell receptor (beta chain) appeared once. The sample belongs to a study of shared clonotypes between healthy human individuals. Study in general: Plates per donor: three CD4 naive, three CD4 memory, two CD8 naive, one CD8 memory.

Germline CDR1 is SGHTS and CDR2 is YDEGEE. CDR3 length equals 15 residues. V was trimmed by 4 bases and J by 7 bases, leaving 20 bases between them. All participating donors were Caucasian adults from Nashville, Tennessee. As processed by the authors: Filtering differed because ImmunoSEQ produced junction-only sequences that carried no quality scores. Repertoires were generated with immunoSEQ multiplex PCR, while TCRdb's copy carries only in-frame clones and drops some. D and trimming were read from the DNA, whereas the V and J calls and clone size are those reported in that table. Among approximately 2,000,000 clones listed, 85% to 95% were seen once.

The V gene is TRBV5-8, the J gene TRBJ1-1, with a possible D match to TRBD1 (6 bases). Source material: naive CD4+ T cells from PBMCs. Sample subset: CD45RA+ positively selected. The receptor was isolated from a man between 18 and 29 years old in good health. Some clones in this sample may be carry-over from other donors' samples. The CDR3 protein is CASSNSIRDIHEAFF. CDR3 in DNA: TGTGCCAGCAGCAACTCTATACGGGACATCCATGAAGCTTTCTTT.